This T cell receptor beta chain was sequenced in a study of shared clonotypes between healthy human individuals. Turning to this clone: Its antigen is as yet unknown.

The naive CD8 fraction comprised CD45RO-negative cells positively selected for CCR7 and excluded terminally differentiated effector memory CD45RA+ cells. Genomic DNA of every subset was divided equally among multiple immunoSEQ plates. Method: immunoSEQ multiplex PCR; TCRdb's copy keeps in-frame clones and lacks some. The sample lists about 580,000 clones, more than 95% occurring once. Study observations and caveats: Non-shared clonotypes were found to have lower generation probabilities than the clonotypes that were shared by all four of the sorted-subset donors. Sampling involved blood alone; tissue repertoires likely differ.

The sequence was collected from a man aged 25-45 years in good health. Sequenced: naive CD8+ T cells sorted from blood.

The CDR3 DNA reads as TGTGCCAGCAGCTTAACGAGTAGCGGGAGCTCCTACAATGAGCAGTTCTTC. Its translation is CASSLTSSGSSYNEQFF. This chain joins TRBV7-3 and TRBJ2-1, with 9 bases that match TRBD2. Germline CDR1 and CDR2: SGHTA and FQGTGA. This CDR3 has 17 residues. V trimming: 0 bases; J trimming: 0 bases; junction bases outside the gene matches: 3.